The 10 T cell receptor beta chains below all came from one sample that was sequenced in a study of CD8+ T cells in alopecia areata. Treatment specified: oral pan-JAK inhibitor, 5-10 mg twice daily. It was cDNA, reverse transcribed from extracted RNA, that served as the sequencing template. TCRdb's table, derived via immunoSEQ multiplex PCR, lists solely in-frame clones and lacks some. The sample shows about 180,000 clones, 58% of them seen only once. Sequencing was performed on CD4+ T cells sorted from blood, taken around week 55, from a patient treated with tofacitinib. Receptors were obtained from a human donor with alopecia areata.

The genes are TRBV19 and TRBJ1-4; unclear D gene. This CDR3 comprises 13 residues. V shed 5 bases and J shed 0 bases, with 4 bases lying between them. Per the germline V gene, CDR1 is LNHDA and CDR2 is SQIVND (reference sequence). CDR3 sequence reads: CASSQTTNEKLFF. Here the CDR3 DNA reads TGTGCCAGTAGTCAGACAACTAATGAAAAACTGTTTTTT.

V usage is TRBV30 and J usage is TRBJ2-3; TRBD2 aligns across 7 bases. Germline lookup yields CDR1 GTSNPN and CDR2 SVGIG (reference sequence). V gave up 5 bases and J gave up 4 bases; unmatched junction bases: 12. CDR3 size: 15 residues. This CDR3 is CAWGGGSGLSDTQYF. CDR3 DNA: TGTGCCTGGGGCGGGGGATCCGGATTGTCAGATACGCAGTATTTT.

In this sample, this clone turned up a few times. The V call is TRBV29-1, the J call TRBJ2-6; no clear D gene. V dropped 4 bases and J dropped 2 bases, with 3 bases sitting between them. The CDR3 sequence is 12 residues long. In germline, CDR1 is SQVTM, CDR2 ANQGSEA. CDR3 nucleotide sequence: TGCAGCGTTGCTGCTGGGGCCAACGTCCTGACTTTC. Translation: CSVAAGANVLTF. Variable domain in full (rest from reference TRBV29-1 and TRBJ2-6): SAVISQKPSRDICQRGTSLTIQCQVDSQVTMMFWYRQQPGQSLTLIATANQGSEATYESGFVIDKFPISRPNLTFSTLTVSNMSPEDSSIYLCSVAAGANVLTFGAGSRLTVL.

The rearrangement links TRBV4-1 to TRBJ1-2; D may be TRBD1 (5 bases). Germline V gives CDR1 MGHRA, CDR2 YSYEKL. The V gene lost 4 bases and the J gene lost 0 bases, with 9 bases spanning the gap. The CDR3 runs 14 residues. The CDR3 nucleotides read TGCGCCAGCAGCCCTCAGGACACTAACTATGGCTACACCTTC. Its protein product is CASSPQDTNYGYTF.

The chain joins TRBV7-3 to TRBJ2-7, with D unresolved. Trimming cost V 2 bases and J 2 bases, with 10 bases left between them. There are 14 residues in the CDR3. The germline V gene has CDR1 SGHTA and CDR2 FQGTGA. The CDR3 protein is CASSLSSTAYEQYF. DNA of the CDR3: TGTGCCAGCAGCTTATCGAGCACTGCCTACGAGCAGTACTTC.

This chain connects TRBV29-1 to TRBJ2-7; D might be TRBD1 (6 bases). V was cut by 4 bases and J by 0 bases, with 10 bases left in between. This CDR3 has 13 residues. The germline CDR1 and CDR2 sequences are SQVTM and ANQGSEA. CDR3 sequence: CSVGQGNSYEQYF. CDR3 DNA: TGCAGCGTTGGTCAGGGGAACTCCTACGAGCAGTACTTC.

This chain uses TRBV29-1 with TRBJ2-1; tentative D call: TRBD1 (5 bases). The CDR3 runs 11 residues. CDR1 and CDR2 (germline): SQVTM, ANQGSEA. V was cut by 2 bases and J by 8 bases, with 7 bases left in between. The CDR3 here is CSVEPGHEQFF. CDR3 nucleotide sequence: TGCAGCGTTGAACCAGGGCATGAGCAGTTCTTC.

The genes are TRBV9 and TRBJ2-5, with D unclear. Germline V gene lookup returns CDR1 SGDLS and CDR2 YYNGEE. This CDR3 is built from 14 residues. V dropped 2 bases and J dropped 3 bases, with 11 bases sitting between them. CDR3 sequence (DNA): TGTGCCAGCAGCGTCTCTTTGCTCGAAGAGACCCAGTACTTC. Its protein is CASSVSLLEETQYF.

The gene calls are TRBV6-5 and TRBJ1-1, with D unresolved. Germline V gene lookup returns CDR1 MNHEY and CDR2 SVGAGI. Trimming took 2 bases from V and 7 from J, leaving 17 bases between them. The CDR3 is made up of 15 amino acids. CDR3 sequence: CASSYRGRRVREAFF. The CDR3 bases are TGTGCCAGCAGTTACCGCGGCCGGAGAGTGCGTGAAGCTTTCTTT.

The CDR3 spells CASSWTGEDYNEQFF. DNA of the CDR3: TGCGCCAGCAGCTGGACAGGGGAGGACTACAATGAGCAGTTCTTC. The chain links TRBV5-1 to TRBJ2-1, with TRBD1 matching 9 bases. Germline lookup yields CDR1 SGHRS and CDR2 YFSETQ. The CDR3 loop spans 15 amino acids. V lost 3 bases to trimming and J lost 3 bases; unmatched junction nucleotides: 4. The whole variable domain, remainder taken from reference TRBV5-1 and TRBJ2-1, is KAGVTQTPRYLIKTRGQQVTLSCSPISGHRSVSWYQQTPGQGLQFLFEYFSETQRNKGNFPGRFSGRQFSNSRSEMNVSTLELGDSALYLCASSWTGEDYNEQFFGPGTRLTVL.